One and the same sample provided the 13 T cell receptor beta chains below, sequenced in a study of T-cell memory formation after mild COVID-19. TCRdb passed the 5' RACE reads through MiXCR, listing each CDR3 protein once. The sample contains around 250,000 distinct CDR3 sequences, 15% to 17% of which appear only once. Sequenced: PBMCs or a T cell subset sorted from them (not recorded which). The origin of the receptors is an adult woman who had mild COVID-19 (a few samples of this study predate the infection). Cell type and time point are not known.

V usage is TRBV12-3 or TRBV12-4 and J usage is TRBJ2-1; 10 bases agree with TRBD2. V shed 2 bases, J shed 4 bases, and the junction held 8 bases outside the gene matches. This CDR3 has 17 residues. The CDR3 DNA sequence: TGTGCCAGCAGTTTATGGGCTAGCGGGAGTACTTACAATGAGCAGTTCTTC. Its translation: CASSLWASGSTYNEQFF.

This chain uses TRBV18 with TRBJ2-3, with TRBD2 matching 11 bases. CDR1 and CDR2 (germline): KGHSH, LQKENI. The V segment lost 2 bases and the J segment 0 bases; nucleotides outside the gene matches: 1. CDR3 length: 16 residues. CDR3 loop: CASSPGTSGSTDTQYF. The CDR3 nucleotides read TGTGCCAGCTCACCAGGGACTAGCGGAAGCACAGATACGCAGTATTTT.

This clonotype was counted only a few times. This CDR3 reads CAWTGGGGQPQHF. DNA for the CDR3: TGTGCCTGGACTGGAGGGGGAGGCCAGCCCCAGCATTTT. The chain links TRBV30 to TRBJ1-5; D is possibly TRBD1 (6 bases). The CDR3 has 13 residues. V lost 4 bases to trimming and J lost 7 bases, with 14 bases between them. The germline V gene has CDR1 GTSNPN and CDR2 SVGIG (reference sequence).

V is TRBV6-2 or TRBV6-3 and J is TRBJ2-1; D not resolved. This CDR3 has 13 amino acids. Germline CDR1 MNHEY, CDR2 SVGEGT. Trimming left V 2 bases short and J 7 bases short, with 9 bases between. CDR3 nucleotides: TGTGCCAGCAGTTACCTGTCCTGGAATGAGCAGTTCTTC. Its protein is CASSYLSWNEQFF.

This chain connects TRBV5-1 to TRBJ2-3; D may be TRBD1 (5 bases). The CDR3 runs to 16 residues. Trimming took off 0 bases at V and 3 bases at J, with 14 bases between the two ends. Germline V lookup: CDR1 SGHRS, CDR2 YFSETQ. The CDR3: CASSLETGLGTDTQYF. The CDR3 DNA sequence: TGCGCCAGCAGCTTGGAAACAGGCCTGGGGACAGATACGCAGTATTTT.

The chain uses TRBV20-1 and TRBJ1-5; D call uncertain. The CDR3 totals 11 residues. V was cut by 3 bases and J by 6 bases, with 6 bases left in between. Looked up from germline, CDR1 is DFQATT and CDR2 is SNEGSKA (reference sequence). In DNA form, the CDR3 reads TGCAGTGCTAGTCAAAGTCAGCCCCAGCATTTT. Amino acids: CSASQSQPQHF.

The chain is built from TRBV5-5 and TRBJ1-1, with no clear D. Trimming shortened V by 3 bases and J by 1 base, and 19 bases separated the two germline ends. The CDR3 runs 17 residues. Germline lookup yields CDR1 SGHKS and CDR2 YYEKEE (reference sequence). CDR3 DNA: TGTGCCAGCAGCTCAATCGTATCGGGGTCGGGGAACACTGAAGCTTTCTTT. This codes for CASSSIVSGSGNTEAFF.

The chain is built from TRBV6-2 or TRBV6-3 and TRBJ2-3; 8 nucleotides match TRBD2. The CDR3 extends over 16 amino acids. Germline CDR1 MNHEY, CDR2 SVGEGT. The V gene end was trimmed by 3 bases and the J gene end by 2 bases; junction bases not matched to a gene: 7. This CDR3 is CASSYSGTRITDTQYF. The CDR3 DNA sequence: TGTGCCAGCAGTTATTCGGGGACTAGGATCACAGATACGCAGTATTTT.

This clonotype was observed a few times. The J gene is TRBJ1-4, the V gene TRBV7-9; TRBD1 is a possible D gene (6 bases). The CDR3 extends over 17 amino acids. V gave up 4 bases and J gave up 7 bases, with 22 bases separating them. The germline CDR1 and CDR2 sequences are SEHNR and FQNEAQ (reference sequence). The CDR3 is CASSSGQTTHLVEKLFF. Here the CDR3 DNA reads TGTGCCAGCAGCTCTGGACAGACTACTCACCTGGTTGAAAAACTGTTTTTT.

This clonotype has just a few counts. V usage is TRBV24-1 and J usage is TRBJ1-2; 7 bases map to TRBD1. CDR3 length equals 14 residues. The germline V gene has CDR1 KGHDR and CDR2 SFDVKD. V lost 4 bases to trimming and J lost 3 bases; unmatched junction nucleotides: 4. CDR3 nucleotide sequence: TGTGCCACCAGTGACCGGACAGGATACTATGGCTACACCTTC. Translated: CATSDRTGYYGYTF.

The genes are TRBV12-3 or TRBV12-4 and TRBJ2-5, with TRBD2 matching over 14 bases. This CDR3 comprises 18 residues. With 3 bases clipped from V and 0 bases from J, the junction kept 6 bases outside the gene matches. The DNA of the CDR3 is TGTGCCAGCAGTTTTAGACTAGCGGGGGGGATATACCAAGAGACCCAGTACTTC. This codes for CASSFRLAGGIYQETQYF.

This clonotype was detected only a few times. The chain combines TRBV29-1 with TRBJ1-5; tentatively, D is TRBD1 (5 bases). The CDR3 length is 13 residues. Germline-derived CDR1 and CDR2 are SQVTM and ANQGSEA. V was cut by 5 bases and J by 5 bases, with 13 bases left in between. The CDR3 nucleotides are TGCAGCGTTTTATGGGGGTCCGATCAGCCCCAGCATTTT. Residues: CSVLWGSDQPQHF.

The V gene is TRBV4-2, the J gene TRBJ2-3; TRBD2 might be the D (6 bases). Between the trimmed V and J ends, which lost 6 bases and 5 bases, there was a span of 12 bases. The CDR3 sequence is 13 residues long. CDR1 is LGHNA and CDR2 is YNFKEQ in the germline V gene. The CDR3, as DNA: TGTGCCAGCAGTGCGACTAGTGTAGATACGCAGTATTTT. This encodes CASSATSVDTQYF.